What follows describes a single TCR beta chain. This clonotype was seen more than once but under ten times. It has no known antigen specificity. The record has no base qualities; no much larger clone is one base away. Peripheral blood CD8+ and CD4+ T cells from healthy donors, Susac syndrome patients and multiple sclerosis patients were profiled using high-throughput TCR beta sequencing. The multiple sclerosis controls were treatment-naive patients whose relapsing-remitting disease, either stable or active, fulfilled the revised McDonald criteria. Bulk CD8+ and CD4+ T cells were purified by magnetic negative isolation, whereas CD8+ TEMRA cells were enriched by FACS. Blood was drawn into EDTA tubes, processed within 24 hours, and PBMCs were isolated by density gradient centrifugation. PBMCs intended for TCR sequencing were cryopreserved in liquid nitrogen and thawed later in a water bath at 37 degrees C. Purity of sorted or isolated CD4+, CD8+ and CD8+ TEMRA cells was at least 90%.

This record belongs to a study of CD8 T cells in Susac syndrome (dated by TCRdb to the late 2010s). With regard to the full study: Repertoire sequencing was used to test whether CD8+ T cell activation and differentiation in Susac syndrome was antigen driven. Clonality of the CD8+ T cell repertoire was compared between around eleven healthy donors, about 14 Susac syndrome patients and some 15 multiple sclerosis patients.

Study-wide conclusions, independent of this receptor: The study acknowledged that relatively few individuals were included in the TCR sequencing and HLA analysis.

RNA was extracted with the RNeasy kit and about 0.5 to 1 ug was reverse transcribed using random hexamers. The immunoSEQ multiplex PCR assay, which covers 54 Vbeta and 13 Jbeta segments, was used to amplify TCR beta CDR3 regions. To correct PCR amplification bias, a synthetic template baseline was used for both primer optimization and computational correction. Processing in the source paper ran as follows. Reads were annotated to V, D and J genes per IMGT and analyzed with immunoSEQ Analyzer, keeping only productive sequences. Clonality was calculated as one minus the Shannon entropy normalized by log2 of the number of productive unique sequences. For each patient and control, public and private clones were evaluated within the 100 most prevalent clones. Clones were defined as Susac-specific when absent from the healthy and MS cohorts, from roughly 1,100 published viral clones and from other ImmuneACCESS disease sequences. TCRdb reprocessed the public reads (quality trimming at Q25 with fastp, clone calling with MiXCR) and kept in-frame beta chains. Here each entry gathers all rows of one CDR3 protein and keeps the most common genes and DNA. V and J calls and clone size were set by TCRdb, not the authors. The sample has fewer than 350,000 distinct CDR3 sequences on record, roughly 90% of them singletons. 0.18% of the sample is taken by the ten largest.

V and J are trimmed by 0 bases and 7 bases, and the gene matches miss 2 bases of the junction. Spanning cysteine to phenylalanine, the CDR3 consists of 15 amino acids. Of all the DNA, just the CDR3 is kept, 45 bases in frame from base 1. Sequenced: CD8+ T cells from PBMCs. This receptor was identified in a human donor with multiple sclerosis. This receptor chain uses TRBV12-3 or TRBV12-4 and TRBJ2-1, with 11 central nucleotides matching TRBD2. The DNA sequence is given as TGTGCCAGCAGTTTAGCGCTAGCGGGGGGTAATGAGCAGTTCTTC. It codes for CASSLALAGGNEQFF.